The rows below give T cell receptor beta chains drawn from one sample of a study of PD-L1 blockade in urothelial cancer. Generated by immunoSEQ multiplex PCR, the TCRdb table keeps only in-frame clones and is missing some. The sample has some 97,000 clones, 91% seen once. Sample: PBMCs, taken around atezolizumab (anti-PD-L1) treatment. The source is a woman of 80 years or more with urothelial cancer. Each CDR3 is given with its conserved first and last residue. The D gene is left open where the match is weak. A row's size may be missing; if present it is once, few, many or a size class.

j_call v_call clone_size d_call cdr3_nt cdr3_aa
TRBJ2-7 TRBV4-1 . . TGCGCCAGCAGCCGTAGGTTAACAGATTCCTACGAGCAGTACTTC CASSRRLTDSYEQYF
TRBJ2-1 TRBV7-3 . . TGTGCCAGCAGCTTGGGACTCCAGAACAATGAGCAGTTCTTC CASSLGLQNNEQFF
TRBJ2-2 TRBV5-4 . TRBD2 TGTGCCAGCAGCCGCGGGGGGGCGGGAGGGACGAACACCGGGGAGCTGTTTTTT CASSRGGAGGTNTGELFF
TRBJ2-2 TRBV5-1 . TRBD1 TGCGCCAGCACACTTTGGGACAGAGCAACCGGGGAGCTGTTTTTT CASTLWDRATGELFF
TRBJ1-4 TRBV10-1 few TRBD1 TGCGCCAGCAGGTCAGGGACAGGGGTGATTGTTGCAACTAATGAAAAACTGTTTTTT CASRSGTGVIVATNEKLFF
TRBJ2-1 TRBV6-1 . TRBD1 TGTGCCAGCCACAACAGGGGGGTAACGGATGAGCAGTTCTTC CASHNRGVTDEQFF
TRBJ1-3 TRBV28 once . TGTGCCAGCAGTTTTCACAGCCCTGGAAACACCATATATTTT CASSFHSPGNTIYF
TRBJ2-7 TRBV2 . TRBD2 TGTGCCAGCAGTGACCAGCGGGAGGGTCTGGGCGAGCAGTACTTC CASSDQREGLGEQYF
TRBJ2-7 TRBV19 . TRBD2 TGTGCCAGTAGTATTGCAATAGGGACTAGCGGCTACGAGCAGTACTTC CASSIAIGTSGYEQYF
TRBJ2-7 TRBV10-2 . . TGCGCCAGCAGTACAGCGGAAGCCTACGAGCAGTACTTC CASSTAEAYEQYF
TRBJ2-1 TRBV11-3 . TRBD2 TGTGCCAGCAGCCTTAGCGGGGGACTCAATGAGCAGTTCTTC CASSLSGGLNEQFF
TRBJ2-4 TRBV7-9 . . TGTGCCAGCAGCTTAAGGGGGATAGCCAAAAACATTCAGTACTTC CASSLRGIAKNIQYF
TRBJ1-5 TRBV2 . . TGTGCCAGCAGTTCCGACAGATCTTACCAGCCCCAGCATTTT CASSSDRSYQPQHF
TRBJ1-1 TRBV7-3 . . TGTGCCAGCAGCTTAAATGGGCCCATGAACACTGAAGCTTTCTTT CASSLNGPMNTEAFF
TRBJ2-1 TRBV10-3 . TRBD2 TGTGCCATCAGCGGGACTAGCGTCCGGAATGAGCAGTTCTTC CAISGTSVRNEQFF
TRBJ1-1 TRBV5-8 . . TGTGCCAGCAGCTTGGGGGGCGCGGATAACACTGAAGCTTTCTTT CASSLGGADNTEAFF
TRBJ2-2 TRBV5-1 . TRBD1 TGCGCCAGCAGCTGGGGACAGGGAGGGACCGGGGAGCTGTTTTTT CASSWGQGGTGELFF
TRBJ2-1 TRBV2 . . TGTGCCACCAGGTTCAGGGGAAGGTTAGCCCACAATGAGCAGTTCTTC CATRFRGRLAHNEQFF
TRBJ1-1 TRBV11-2 . TRBD1 TGTGCCAGCAGCTTAGATAGGGGGCATGAAGCTTTCTTT CASSLDRGHEAFF
TRBJ2-1 TRBV18 . . TGTGCCAGCTCACCCCAGGGGAAGAAAATCTACAATGAGCAGTTCTTC CASSPQGKKIYNEQFF
TRBJ1-4 TRBV25-1 . . TGTGCCAGCAGTGACTGGACAGAATCTAATGAAAAACTGTTTTTT CASSDWTESNEKLFF
TRBJ1-4 TRBV4-1 . . TGCGCCAGCAGCCATCGGACAGATGAAAAACTGTTTTTT CASSHRTDEKLFF
TRBJ1-1 TRBV27 once . TGTGCCAGCAGTTTGTCTGGGGCATACACTGAAGCTTTCTTT CASSLSGAYTEAFF
TRBJ2-2 TRBV29-1 . TRBD2 TGCAGCGCGGGGGAGGGGAGGACCGGGGAGCTGTTTTTT CSAGEGRTGELFF
TRBJ1-5 TRBV28 . . TGTGCCAGCAGTTTACCCGTCGGTGCGGACAATCAGCCCCAGCATTTT CASSLPVGADNQPQHF
TRBJ1-3 TRBV5-6 . . TGTGCCAGCAGCTTTGGCAGGGCCTCTGGAAACACCATATATTTT CASSFGRASGNTIYF
TRBJ1-5 TRBV10-1 . . TGCGCCACCGCCGACGGGGGGAGCAATCAGCCCCAGCATTTT CATADGGSNQPQHF
TRBJ2-7 TRBV6-5 . TRBD2 TGTGCCAGCGGACCGGGAGGCACTTCCTACGAGCAGTACTTC CASGPGGTSYEQYF
TRBJ2-3 TRBV6-5 . . TGTGCCAGCAGTTATGGGACAATCGGAGATACGCAGTATTTT CASSYGTIGDTQYF
TRBJ1-4 TRBV27 . TRBD1 TGTGCCAGCAGTCTGACCTCCCCGGGACAGGGGGCAGGGGAAAAACTGTTTTTT CASSLTSPGQGAGEKLFF
TRBJ2-5 TRBV6-5 . TRBD2 TGTGCCAGCAGTAGGACTAGTCAAGAGACCCAGTACTTC CASSRTSQETQYF
TRBJ2-3 TRBV19 . . TGTGCCAGTAGTATGGCAGTCGTCAGCACAGATACGCAGTATTTT CASSMAVVSTDTQYF
TRBJ1-1 TRBV30 . TRBD1 TGTGCCTGGAGCGACCTGACAGGGGCGCTGGCTACTGAAGCTTTCTTT CAWSDLTGALATEAFF
TRBJ1-1 TRBV19 . . TGTGCCAGTACGGTCGGGGGGGGGAACACTGAAGCTTTCTTT CASTVGGGNTEAFF
TRBJ2-5 TRBV11-2 . . TGTGCCAGCAGCCCCACCCCTCGCAGTCAAGAGACCCAGTACTTC CASSPTPRSQETQYF
TRBJ2-5 TRBV2 . . TGTGCCAGCAGTTCCAGACAGATGGAGACCCAGTACTTC CASSSRQMETQYF
TRBJ1-2 TRBV11-2 . . TGTGCCAGCAGCTTAGCTCCACAGGGCAGGGGCTATGGCTACACCTTC CASSLAPQGRGYGYTF
TRBJ2-7 TRBV28 . TRBD1 TGTGCCAGCAGTCCGGACAGGGTCTACGAGCAGTACTTC CASSPDRVYEQYF
TRBJ2-1 TRBV29-1 . TRBD2 TGCAGCGCCGGTATAGCGGGAGGGCCGAATGAGCAGTTCTTC CSAGIAGGPNEQFF
TRBJ2-3 TRBV5-4 . TRBD1 TGTGCCAGCAGGCCGGGACAGGACGTCACAGATACGCAGTATTTT CASRPGQDVTDTQYF
TRBJ2-1 TRBV28 . TRBD2 TGTGCCAGCAACGAACAGGGCGGGAGGGCCCGTGAGCAGTTCTTC CASNEQGGRAREQFF
TRBJ2-3 TRBV5-1 . . TGCGCCAGCAGCTTGGGGAGACGGAGGGGCACAGATACGCAGTATTTT CASSLGRRRGTDTQYF
TRBJ2-3 TRBV5-1 . . TGCGCCAGCAGCTTGGCTGGTGTTCCGGCAGATACGCAGTATTTT CASSLAGVPADTQYF
TRBJ1-1 TRBV7-8 . . TGTGCCAGCAGCCCCCGGGACATTTTTAACACTGAAGCTTTCTTT CASSPRDIFNTEAFF
TRBJ2-2 TRBV28 . . TGTGCCAGCAGTTTAGCAGTCACCGGGGAGCTGTTTTTT CASSLAVTGELFF
TRBJ2-7 TRBV18 few . TGTGCCAGCTCACCGGCAGGGGAGAACGAGCAGTACTTC CASSPAGENEQYF
TRBJ1-1 TRBV9 few . TGTGCCAGCAGCGTCAGGTTAAACACTGAAGCTTTCTTT CASSVRLNTEAFF